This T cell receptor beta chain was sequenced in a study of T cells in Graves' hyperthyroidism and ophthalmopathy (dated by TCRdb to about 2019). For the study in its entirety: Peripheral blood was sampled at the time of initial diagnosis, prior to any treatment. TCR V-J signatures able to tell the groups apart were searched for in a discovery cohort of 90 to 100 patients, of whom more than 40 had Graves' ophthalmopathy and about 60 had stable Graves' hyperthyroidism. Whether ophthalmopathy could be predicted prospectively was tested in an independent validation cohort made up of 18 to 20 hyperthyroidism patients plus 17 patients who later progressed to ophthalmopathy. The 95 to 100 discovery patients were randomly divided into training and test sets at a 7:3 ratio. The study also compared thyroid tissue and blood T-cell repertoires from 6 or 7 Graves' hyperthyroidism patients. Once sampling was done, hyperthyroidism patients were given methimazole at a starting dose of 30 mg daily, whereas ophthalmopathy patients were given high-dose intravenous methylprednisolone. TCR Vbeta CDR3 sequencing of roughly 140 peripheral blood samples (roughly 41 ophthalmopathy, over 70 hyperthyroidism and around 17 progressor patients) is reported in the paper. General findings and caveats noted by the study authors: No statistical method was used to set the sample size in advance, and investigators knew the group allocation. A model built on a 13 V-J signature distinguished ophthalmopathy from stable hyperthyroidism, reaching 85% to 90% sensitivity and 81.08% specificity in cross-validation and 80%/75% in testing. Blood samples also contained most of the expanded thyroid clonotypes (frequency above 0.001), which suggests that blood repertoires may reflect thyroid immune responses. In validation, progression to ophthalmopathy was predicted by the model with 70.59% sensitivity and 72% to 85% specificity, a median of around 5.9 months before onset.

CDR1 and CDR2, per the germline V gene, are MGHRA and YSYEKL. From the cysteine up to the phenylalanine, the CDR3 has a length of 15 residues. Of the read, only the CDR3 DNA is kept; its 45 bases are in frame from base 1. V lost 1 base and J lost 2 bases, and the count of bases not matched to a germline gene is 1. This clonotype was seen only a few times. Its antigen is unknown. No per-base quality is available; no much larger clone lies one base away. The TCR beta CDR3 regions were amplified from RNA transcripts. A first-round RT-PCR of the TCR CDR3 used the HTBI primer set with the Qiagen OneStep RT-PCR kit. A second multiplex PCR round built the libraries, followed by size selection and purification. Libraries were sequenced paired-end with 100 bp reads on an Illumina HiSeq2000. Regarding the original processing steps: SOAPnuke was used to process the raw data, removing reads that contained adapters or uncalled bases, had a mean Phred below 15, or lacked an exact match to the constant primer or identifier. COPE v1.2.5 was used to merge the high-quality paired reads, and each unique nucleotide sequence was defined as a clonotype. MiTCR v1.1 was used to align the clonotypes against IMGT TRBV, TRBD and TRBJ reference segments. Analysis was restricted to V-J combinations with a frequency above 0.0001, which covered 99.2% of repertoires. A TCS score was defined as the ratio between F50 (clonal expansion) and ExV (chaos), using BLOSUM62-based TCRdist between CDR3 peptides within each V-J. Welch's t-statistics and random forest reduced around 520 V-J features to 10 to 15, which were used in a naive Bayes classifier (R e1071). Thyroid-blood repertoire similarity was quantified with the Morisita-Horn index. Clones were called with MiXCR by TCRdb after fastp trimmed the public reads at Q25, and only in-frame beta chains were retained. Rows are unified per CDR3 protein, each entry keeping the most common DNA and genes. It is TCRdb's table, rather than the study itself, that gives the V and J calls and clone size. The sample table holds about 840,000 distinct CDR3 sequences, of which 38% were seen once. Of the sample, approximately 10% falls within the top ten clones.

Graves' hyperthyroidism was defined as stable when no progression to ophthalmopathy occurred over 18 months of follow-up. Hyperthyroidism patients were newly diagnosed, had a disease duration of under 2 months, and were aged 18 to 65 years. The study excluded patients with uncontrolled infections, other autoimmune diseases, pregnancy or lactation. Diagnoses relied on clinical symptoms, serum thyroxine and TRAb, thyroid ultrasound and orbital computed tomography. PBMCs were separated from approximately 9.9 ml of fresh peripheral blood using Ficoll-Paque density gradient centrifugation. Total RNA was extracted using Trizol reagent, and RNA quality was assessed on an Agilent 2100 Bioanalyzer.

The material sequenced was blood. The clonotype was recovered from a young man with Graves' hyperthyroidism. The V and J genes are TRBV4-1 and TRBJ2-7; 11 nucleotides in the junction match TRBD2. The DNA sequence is TGCGCCAGCAGCCAAGCACTAGCGGGAGCCTACGAGCAGTACTTC. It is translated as CASSQALAGAYEQYF.